These 5 T cell receptor beta chains came from one sample sequenced in a study of blood T cell repertoires in COVID-19. Clones were read by immunoSEQ multiplex PCR, and TCRdb kept only the in-frame ones, dropping some. This sample carries a few hundred thousand clones, 80% to 90% of them seen once, and the ten largest clones take around 4.6%. Sequencing was performed on PBMCs or T cells enriched from blood (not recorded which). These TCRs come from a man aged 30 to 45 who had recovered from COVID-19.

The gene calls are TRBV5-5 and TRBJ2-7; TRBD1 aligns across 9 bases. Germline V lookup: CDR1 SGHKS, CDR2 YYEKEE (reference sequence). The CDR3 has 16 amino acids. The V gene end was trimmed by 2 bases and the J gene end by 4 bases; junction bases not matched to a gene: 10. CDR3 sequence (DNA): TGTGCCAGCAGCTTAGACGGGACAGGGATGGGGTACGAGCAGTACTTC. Translating gives CASSLDGTGMGYEQYF.

V and J are TRBV18 and TRBJ1-2; TRBD1 matches at 8 bases. The CDR3 is 16 residues long. The trim removed 6 bases at V and 1 base at J, leaving 10 bases unmatched. Germline V gives CDR1 KGHSH, CDR2 LQKENI. CDR3 protein: CASSAAGGASNYGYTF. CDR3 coding DNA: TGTGCCAGCTCGGCGGCAGGGGGCGCAAGTAACTATGGCTACACCTTC.

The rearrangement uses TRBV10-3 and TRBJ1-6; 12 bases align to TRBD1. CDR1 ENHRY and CDR2 SYGVKD come from the germline V gene. The CDR3 is 16 amino acids. V gave up 8 bases and J gave up 3 bases; unmatched junction bases: 5. CDR3 coding DNA: TGTGCCATCTCGGGACAGGGGGCAGACTATAATTCACCCCTCCACTTT. Protein: CAISGQGADYNSPLHF.

To note about this clone: Other DNA sequences in the sample encode the same CDR3. The chain has TRBV12-3 or TRBV12-4 and TRBJ2-7, with a possible D match to TRBD2 (7 bases). The CDR3 loop spans 12 amino acids. V shed 5 bases and J shed 6 bases, with 11 bases lying between them. As DNA, the CDR3 is TGTGCCAGCAGTCTTAGGGGGGGCGAGCAGTACTTC. It codes for CASSLRGGEQYF.

The chain couples TRBV6-5 to TRBJ2-5, with 8 nucleotides matching TRBD2. Trimming cost V 6 bases and J 4 bases; bases outside gene matches: 1. The V gene's germline CDR1 is MNHEY and CDR2 SVGAGI. The CDR3 sequence is 12 residues long. Here the CDR3 reads CASRSGGETQYF. DNA of the CDR3: TGTGCCAGCAGGAGCGGGGGAGAGACCCAGTACTTC.